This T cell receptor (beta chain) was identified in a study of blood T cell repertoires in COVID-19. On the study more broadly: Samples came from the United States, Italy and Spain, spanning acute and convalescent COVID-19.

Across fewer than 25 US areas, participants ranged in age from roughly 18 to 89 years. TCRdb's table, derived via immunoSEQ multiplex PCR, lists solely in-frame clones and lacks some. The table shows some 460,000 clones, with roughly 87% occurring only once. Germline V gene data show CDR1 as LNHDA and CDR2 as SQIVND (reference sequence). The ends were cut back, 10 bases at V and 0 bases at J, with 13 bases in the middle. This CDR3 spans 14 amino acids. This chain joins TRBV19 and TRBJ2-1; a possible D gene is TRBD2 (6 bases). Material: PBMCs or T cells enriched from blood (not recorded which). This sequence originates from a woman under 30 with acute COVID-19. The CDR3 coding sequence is TGTGCCACGCGACCTAGCGACTCCTACAATGAGCAGTTCTTC. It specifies CATRPSDSYNEQFF.